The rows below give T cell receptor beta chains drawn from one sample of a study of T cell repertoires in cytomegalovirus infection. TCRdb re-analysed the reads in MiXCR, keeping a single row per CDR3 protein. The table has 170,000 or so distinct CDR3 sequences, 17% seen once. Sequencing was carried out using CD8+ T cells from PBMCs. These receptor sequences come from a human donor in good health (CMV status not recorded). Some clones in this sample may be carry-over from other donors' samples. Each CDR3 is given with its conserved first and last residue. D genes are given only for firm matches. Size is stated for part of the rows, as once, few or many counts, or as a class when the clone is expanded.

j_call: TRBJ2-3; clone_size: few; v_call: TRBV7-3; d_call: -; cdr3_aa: CASSSSAAGLDWTDTQYF; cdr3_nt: TGTGCCAGCAGTTCCTCGGCGGCAGGGCTGGATTGGACAGATACGCAGTATTTT
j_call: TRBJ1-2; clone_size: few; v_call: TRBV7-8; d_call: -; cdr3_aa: CASSRENGHGYTF; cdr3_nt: TGTGCCAGCAGCCGTGAGAACGGTCATGGCTACACCTTC
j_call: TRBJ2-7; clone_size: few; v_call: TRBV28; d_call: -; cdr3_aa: CASSFQGNYEQYF; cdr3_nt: TGTGCCAGCAGTTTTCAGGGGAACTACGAGCAGTACTTC
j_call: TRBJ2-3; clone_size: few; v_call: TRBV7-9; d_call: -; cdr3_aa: CASSLVQGTDTQYF; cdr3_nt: TGTGCCAGCAGCTTAGTACAGGGCACAGATACGCAGTATTTT
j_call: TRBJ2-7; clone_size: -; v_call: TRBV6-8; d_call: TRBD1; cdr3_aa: CAIRGQDTSYEQYF; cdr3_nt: TGTGCCATCCGAGGACAGGACACTTCCTACGAGCAGTACTTC
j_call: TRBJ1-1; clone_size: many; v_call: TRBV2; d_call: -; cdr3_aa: CASTPGALNTEAFF; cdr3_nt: TGTGCCAGCACCCCCGGGGCCCTCAACACTGAAGCTTTCTTT
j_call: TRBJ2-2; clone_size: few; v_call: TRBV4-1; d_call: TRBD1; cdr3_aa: CASSKGQGGITGELFF; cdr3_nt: TGCGCCAGCAGCAAAGGACAGGGGGGAATCACCGGGGAGCTGTTTTTT
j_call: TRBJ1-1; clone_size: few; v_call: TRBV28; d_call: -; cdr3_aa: CASSLQVTPNTEAFF; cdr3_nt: TGTGCCAGCAGTTTACAGGTAACGCCGAACACTGAAGCTTTCTTT
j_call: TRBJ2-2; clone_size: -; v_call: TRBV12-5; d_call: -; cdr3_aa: CASGLSTGELFF; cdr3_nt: TGTGCTAGTGGTCTGAGCACCGGGGAGCTGTTTTTT
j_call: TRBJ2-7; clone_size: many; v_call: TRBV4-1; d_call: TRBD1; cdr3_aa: CASSQGSDRTTYEQYF; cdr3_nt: TGCGCCAGCAGCCAAGGGTCGGACAGGACAACCTACGAGCAGTACTTC
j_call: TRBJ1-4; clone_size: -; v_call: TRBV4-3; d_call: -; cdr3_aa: CASSQDLTTNEKLFF; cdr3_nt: TGCGCCAGCAGCCAGGACCTCACAACTAATGAAAAACTGTTTTTT
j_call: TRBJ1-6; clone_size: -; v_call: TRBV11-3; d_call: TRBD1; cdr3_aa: CASSSTGGYGSPLHF; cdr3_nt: TGTGCCAGCAGCTCGACAGGGGGGTACGGTTCACCCCTCCACTTT
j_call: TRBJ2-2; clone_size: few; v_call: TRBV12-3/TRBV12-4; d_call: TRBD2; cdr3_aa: CASSPPGRGNTGELFF; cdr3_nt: TGTGCCAGCAGTCCACCCGGGAGGGGGAACACCGGGGAGCTGTTTTTT
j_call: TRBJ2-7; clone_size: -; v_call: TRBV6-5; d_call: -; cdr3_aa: CASSYGSGPDYEQYF; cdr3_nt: TGTGCCAGCAGTTACGGATCGGGACCCGACTACGAGCAGTACTTC
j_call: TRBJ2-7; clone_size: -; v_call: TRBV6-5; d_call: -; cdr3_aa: CASSYVGGYEQYF; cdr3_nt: TGTGCCAGCAGTTACGTAGGAGGCTACGAGCAGTACTTC
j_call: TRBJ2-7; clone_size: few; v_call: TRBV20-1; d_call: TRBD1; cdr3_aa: CSARGGQGLTYEQYF; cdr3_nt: TGCAGTGCAAGGGGCGGACAGGGGTTGACCTACGAGCAGTACTTC
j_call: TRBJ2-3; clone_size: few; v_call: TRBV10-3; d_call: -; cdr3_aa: CAISESYDTQYF; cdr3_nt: TGTGCCATCAGTGAGTCTTACGATACGCAGTATTTT
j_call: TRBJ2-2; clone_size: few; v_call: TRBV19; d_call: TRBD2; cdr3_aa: CASSIFGGAGELFF; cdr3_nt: TGTGCCAGTAGTATATTCGGGGGGGCCGGGGAGCTGTTTTTT
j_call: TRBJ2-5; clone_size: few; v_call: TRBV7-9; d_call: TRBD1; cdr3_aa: CASSPGTEETQYF; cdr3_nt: TGTGCCAGCAGCCCCGGGACAGAAGAGACCCAGTACTTC
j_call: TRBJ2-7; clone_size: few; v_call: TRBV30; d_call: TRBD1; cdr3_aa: CAWSGWDRTTYEQYF; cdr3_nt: TGTGCCTGGAGTGGATGGGACAGGACGACCTACGAGCAGTACTTC
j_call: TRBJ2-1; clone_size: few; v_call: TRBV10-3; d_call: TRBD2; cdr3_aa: CAIRGLAGGLDNEQFF; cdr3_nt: TGTGCCATCAGAGGACTAGCGGGGGGATTGGACAATGAGCAGTTCTTC
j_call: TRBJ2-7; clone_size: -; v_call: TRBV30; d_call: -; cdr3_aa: CAWSQGHEQYF; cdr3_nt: TGTGCCTGGAGCCAGGGCCACGAGCAGTACTTC
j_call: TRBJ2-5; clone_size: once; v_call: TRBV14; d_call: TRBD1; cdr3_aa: CASSQDGDRDETQYF; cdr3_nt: TGTGCCAGCAGCCAAGATGGGGACAGGGATGAGACCCAGTACTTC
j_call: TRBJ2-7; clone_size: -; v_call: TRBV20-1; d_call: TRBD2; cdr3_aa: CSARDLAGGSYEQYF; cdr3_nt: TGCAGTGCTAGAGATTTAGCGGGGGGCTCCTACGAGCAGTACTTC
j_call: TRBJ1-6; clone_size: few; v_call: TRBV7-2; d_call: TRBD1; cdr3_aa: CASRTGTGFDSPLHF; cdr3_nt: TGTGCCAGCAGGACCGGGACAGGGTTCGATTCACCCCTCCACTTT
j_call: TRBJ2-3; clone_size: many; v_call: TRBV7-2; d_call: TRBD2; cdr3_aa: CASSPSGGAGDTQYF; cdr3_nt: TGTGCCAGCAGCCCTAGCGGGGGGGCGGGAGATACGCAGTATTTT
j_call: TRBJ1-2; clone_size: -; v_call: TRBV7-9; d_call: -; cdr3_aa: CASRWDVYGYTF; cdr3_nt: TGTGCCAGCAGATGGGATGTCTATGGCTACACCTTC
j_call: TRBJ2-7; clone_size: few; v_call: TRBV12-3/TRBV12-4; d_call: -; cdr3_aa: CASTGPGQAYEQYF; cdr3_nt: TGTGCCAGCACCGGGCCGGGACAAGCCTACGAGCAGTACTTC
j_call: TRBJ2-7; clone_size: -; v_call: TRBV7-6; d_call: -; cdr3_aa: CASSASVGGGQYF; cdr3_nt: TGTGCCAGCAGCGCCTCAGTAGGGGGAGGGCAGTACTTC